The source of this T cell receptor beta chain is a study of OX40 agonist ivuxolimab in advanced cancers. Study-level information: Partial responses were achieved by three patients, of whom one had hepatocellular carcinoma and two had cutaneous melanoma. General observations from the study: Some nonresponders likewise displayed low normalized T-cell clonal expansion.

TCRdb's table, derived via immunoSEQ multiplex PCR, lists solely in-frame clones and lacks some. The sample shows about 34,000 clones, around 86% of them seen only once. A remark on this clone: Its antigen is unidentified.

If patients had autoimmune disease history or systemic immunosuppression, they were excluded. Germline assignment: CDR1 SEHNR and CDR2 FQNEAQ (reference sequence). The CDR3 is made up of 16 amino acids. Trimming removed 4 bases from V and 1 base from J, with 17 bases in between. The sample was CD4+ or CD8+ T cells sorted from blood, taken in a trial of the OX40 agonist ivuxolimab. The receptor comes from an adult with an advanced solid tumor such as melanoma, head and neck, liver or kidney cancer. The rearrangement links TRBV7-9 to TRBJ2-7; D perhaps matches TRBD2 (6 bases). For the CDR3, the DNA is TGTGCCAGCAGCTGGGGGATACTCGGGACTTCCTACGAGCAGTACTTC. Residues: CASSWGILGTSYEQYF.